The clone carrying this TCR beta chain was seen ten or more times. The antigen is unknown. Between the trimmed V and J ends, which lost 5 bases and 5 bases, there was a span of 13 bases. This CDR3 has 13 amino acids. Germline loops: CDR1 PRHDT, CDR2 FYEKMQ (reference sequence). RNA transcripts yielded amplified TCR beta CDR3 regions. Following a first-round RT-PCR that used HTBI primers, a second-round multiplex PCR was carried out. TCRdb fed the multiplex PCR reads into MiXCR, producing one record per CDR3 protein. The table has 300,000 to 350,000 distinct CDR3 sequences, roughly 15% seen once. This record belongs to a study of Graves' ophthalmopathy and Graves' hyperthyroidism. PBMCs were density-gradient isolated from around 11 ml fresh blood. Study-wide results and limits: Sensitivity of 87.88% and specificity of about 81% were achieved when a 13-signature model separated ophthalmopathy from stable hyperthyroidism. The model reached about 66% sensitivity and about 72% specificity for predicting ophthalmopathy progression.

Sequencing was carried out using peripheral blood. This clonotype originated in an adult man with Graves' ophthalmopathy. The V gene is TRBV13, the J gene TRBJ2-7, with D maybe TRBD1 (6 bases). This CDR3 is CASSHGTQDEQYF. The CDR3 region has the DNA TGTGCCAGCAGCCACGGGACACAGGACGAGCAGTACTTC.